The 12 T cell receptor beta chains listed next were all sequenced from one sample in a study of metastatic and nonmetastatic thyroid tumors. Using MiXCR, TCRdb reanalyzed the PCR reads. The data show tens of thousands of clones, approximately 22% seen once. Not a single patient had been given any form of treatment at any point before undergoing thyroid surgery. Sequencing used blood. The receptors stem from a female donor with papillary thyroid cancer or a benign thyroid nodule (not recorded which). Some clones in this sample may be carry-over from other donors' samples.

This clone was detected ten times or more. CDR3 nucleotides: TGTGCCAGCAGCCCCTGGAGGTACCCTAGCGAGCAGTACTTC. Its protein is CASSPWRYPSEQYF. The chain is built from TRBV3-1 and TRBJ2-7; the D gene is possibly TRBD2 (5 bases). The CDR3 has 14 residues. CDR1 and CDR2 (germline): LGHDT, YNNKEL (reference sequence). Trimming pared 4 bases from V and 6 bases from J, leaving 16 bases between.

This clone occurred many times. The chain links TRBV28 to TRBJ1-2; D might be TRBD1 (6 bases). The CDR3 is made up of 13 amino acids. V lost 4 bases and J lost 5, with 11 bases in between. Germline V gene sequence: CDR1 MDHEN, CDR2 SYDVKM. The CDR3 DNA reads as TGTGCCAGCAGTTCCGGGACATCATATGGCTACACCTTC. Its protein product is CASSSGTSYGYTF.

The chain recombines TRBV15 with TRBJ2-2; no clear D. Germline assignment: CDR1 LNHNV and CDR2 YYDKDF (reference sequence). Trimming pared 0 bases from V and 6 bases from J, leaving 8 bases between. The CDR3 has 14 amino acids. CDR3 DNA: TGTGCCACCAGCAGAGATAAAGAGTCCGGGGAGCTGTTTTTT. Encoded protein: CATSRDKESGELFF. Variable domain in full (rest from reference TRBV15 and TRBJ2-2): DAMVIQNPRYQVTQFGKPVTLSCSQTLNHNVMYWYQQKSSQAPKLLFHYYDKDFNNEADTPDNFQSRRPNTSFCFLDIRSPGLGDTAMYLCATSRDKESGELFFGEGSRLTVL.

This clone has at least ten counts. This chain uses TRBV6-1 with TRBJ2-1; tentatively, D is TRBD1 (7 bases). Per the germline V gene, CDR1 is MNHNS and CDR2 is SASEGT. The length of the CDR3 is 15 residues. V was pared by 9 bases and J by 4 bases, with 19 bases between. CDR3 amino acids: CASWAAGTAYNEQFF. The CDR3 region has the DNA TGTGCCAGTTGGGCTGCGGGGACAGCGTACAATGAGCAGTTCTTC.

There are a few counts of this clone. Compared with germline, one end of the junction differs, possibly owing to a read error. The rearrangement uses TRBV27 and TRBJ2-6; 9 positions agree with TRBD2. Germline loops: CDR1 MNHEY, CDR2 SMNVEV (reference sequence). This CDR3 is 18 amino acids long. The CDR3 DNA reads as TGTGCCAGCAGTTCTTTGGCGGGAGGGTCCTCTGTGGCCAACTTCCTGACTTTC. This encodes CASSSLAGGSSVANFLTF.

The genes are TRBV9 and TRBJ1-3; D is possibly TRBD1 (6 bases). The CDR3 extends over 14 amino acids. The V gene lost 3 bases and the J gene lost 5 bases, with 12 bases spanning the gap. Germline CDR1 SGDLS, CDR2 YYNGEE. The CDR3 sequence: CASSEGHPRNTIYF. The CDR3 nucleotides are TGTGCCAGCAGCGAGGGACATCCGCGAAACACCATATATTTT.

This clone was counted ten times or more. CDR3 coding DNA: TGTGCCAGCAGTCCGGGACAGGGCCCTTCTGGAAACACCATATATTTT. It specifies CASSPGQGPSGNTIYF. V gene TRBV27 combines with J gene TRBJ1-3, with 9 bases that match TRBD1. The V segment lost 5 bases and the J segment 1 base; nucleotides outside the gene matches: 6. CDR1 MNHEY and CDR2 SMNVEV come from the germline V gene (reference sequence). This CDR3 has 16 amino acids.

The sample holds a few counts of this clone. CDR3 protein: CASSLYIYEQYF. The CDR3, as DNA: TGTGCCAGCAGCTTATACATCTACGAGCAGTACTTC. The rearrangement links TRBV7-8 to TRBJ2-7, with no clear D. The CDR3 spans 12 residues. The ends were cut back, 2 bases at V and 3 bases at J, with 5 bases in the middle. From germline, CDR1 is SGHVS and CDR2 FQNEAQ.

The chain has TRBV20-1 and TRBJ2-7, with TRBD2 matching over 7 bases. CDR3 length equals 15 residues. Germline assignment: CDR1 DFQATT and CDR2 SNEGSKA (reference sequence). V lost 4 bases to trimming and J lost 6 bases; unmatched junction nucleotides: 15. The CDR3 region has the DNA TGCAGTGCTACGGGACTATCGAGTGGGGGTTCCGAGCAGTACTTC. Translated: CSATGLSSGGSEQYF.

This clone was detected ten times or more. The chain has TRBV30 and TRBJ1-1, with unresolved D. Trimming shortened V by 3 bases and J by 2 bases, and 13 bases separated the two germline ends. The CDR3 totals 14 residues. Germline V gene lookup returns CDR1 GTSNPN and CDR2 SVGIG (reference sequence). CDR3 protein: CAWSPTGRNTEAFF. In DNA, the CDR3 is TGTGCCTGGAGCCCGACGGGGAGAAACACTGAAGCTTTCTTT.

The table lists this clone with many counts. V and J are TRBV2 and TRBJ2-1; 9 bases agree with TRBD1. Trimming at V came to 8 bases and at J to 4 bases, leaving 12 bases not matched to a gene. Germline lookup yields CDR1 SNHLY and CDR2 FYNNEI. This CDR3 has 16 amino acids. CDR3 DNA: TGTGCCAGCCACAGGGGGCGGGGAAGAGGGTACAATGAGCAGTTCTTC. This sequence encodes CASHRGRGRGYNEQFF.

This clone was counted at least ten times. The V gene is TRBV19, the J gene TRBJ1-1; D gene uncertain. Trimming left V 3 bases short and J 3 bases short, with 11 bases between. CDR1 and CDR2 from the germline V gene are LNHDA and SQIVND (reference sequence). The CDR3 is made up of 14 amino acids. The CDR3 is CASSIGGHHTEAFF. The CDR3 bases are TGTGCCAGTAGTATCGGAGGGCATCACACTGAAGCTTTCTTT.